The rows below give T cell receptor beta chains drawn from one sample of a study of beta chain features in type 1 diabetes. Generated by immunoSEQ multiplex PCR, the TCRdb table keeps only in-frame clones and is missing some. The table lists about 330,000 clones, approximately 11% of them singletons, with more than 0.015% in the top ten. The sequencing input was naive CD4+ T cells from blood. The receptors were sampled from a woman aged 25 to 39 in good health. The CDR3 runs from the conserved cysteine through the conserved F or W. The order of the fields is J gene, V gene, D gene, CDR3 protein. The D gene is left open where the match is weak.

J gene: TRBJ2-7; V gene: TRBV18; D gene: TRBD1; CDR3 protein: CASSPPGQQPTDQYF
J gene: TRBJ2-1; V gene: TRBV29-1; D gene: TRBD2; CDR3 protein: CSVEGLAGERYNEQFF
J gene: TRBJ2-1; V gene: TRBV9; D gene: .; CDR3 protein: CASSQNVARYNEQFF
J gene: TRBJ2-7; V gene: TRBV5-4; D gene: .; CDR3 protein: CASSLGGASGSYEQYF
J gene: TRBJ1-1; V gene: TRBV7-9; D gene: .; CDR3 protein: CASSLNSKNTEAFF
J gene: TRBJ1-6; V gene: TRBV15; D gene: .; CDR3 protein: CATSRDTSNSPLHF
J gene: TRBJ2-6; V gene: TRBV15; D gene: TRBD1; CDR3 protein: CATSKEIGQGAGGANVLTF
J gene: TRBJ2-1; V gene: TRBV5-6; D gene: TRBD2; CDR3 protein: CASSAPGLAGGGSYNEQFF
J gene: TRBJ2-2; V gene: TRBV6-5; D gene: TRBD1; CDR3 protein: CASSYSGDSFPGELFF
J gene: TRBJ2-1; V gene: TRBV5-1; D gene: TRBD2; CDR3 protein: CASSLESGKTYNEQFF
J gene: TRBJ1-1; V gene: TRBV5-6; D gene: .; CDR3 protein: CASSLGRGDTEAFF
J gene: TRBJ2-5; V gene: TRBV9; D gene: TRBD2; CDR3 protein: CASSPLGGKETQYF
J gene: TRBJ1-1; V gene: TRBV5-5; D gene: .; CDR3 protein: CASSLQGGYTEAFF
J gene: TRBJ2-5; V gene: TRBV12-5; D gene: .; CDR3 protein: CASWPAPYQETQYF
J gene: TRBJ2-3; V gene: TRBV18; D gene: TRBD1; CDR3 protein: CASSPGTGGGDTQYF
J gene: TRBJ2-1; V gene: TRBV7-2; D gene: TRBD2; CDR3 protein: CASSPSGLAGNNEQFF
J gene: TRBJ1-3; V gene: TRBV29-1; D gene: .; CDR3 protein: CSVGAAGNTIYF
J gene: TRBJ2-1; V gene: TRBV5-4; D gene: TRBD2; CDR3 protein: CASRSSGSGSYNEQFF
J gene: TRBJ2-1; V gene: TRBV9; D gene: .; CDR3 protein: CASSVDSGNYNEQFF
J gene: TRBJ2-7; V gene: TRBV6-7; D gene: TRBD2; CDR3 protein: CASVRGRGSYEQYF
J gene: TRBJ2-1; V gene: TRBV28; D gene: TRBD1; CDR3 protein: CASSYTGQGRPNEQFF
J gene: TRBJ1-1; V gene: TRBV7-9; D gene: .; CDR3 protein: CASSLDTNTEAFF
J gene: TRBJ2-7; V gene: TRBV27; D gene: TRBD1; CDR3 protein: CASSPSPGQGIYEQYF
J gene: TRBJ2-3; V gene: TRBV7-9; D gene: .; CDR3 protein: CASSLDRGTDTQYF
J gene: TRBJ1-5; V gene: TRBV7-9; D gene: TRBD1; CDR3 protein: CASSRQGDDQPQHF
J gene: TRBJ2-5; V gene: TRBV7-6; D gene: TRBD1; CDR3 protein: CASSPGQGFQETQYF